This TCR beta chain derives from a study of blood T cell repertoires in COVID-19. Profiled with immunoSEQ multiplex PCR; TCRdb holds only in-frame clones, not every one. The sample records about 260,000 clones, roughly 80% being singletons. This CDR3 has 18 residues. Germline values: CDR1 LGHDT, CDR2 YNNKEL (reference sequence). Trimming cost V 1 base and J 0 bases; bases outside gene matches: 5. The sample consisted of PBMCs or T cells enriched from blood (not recorded which). This chain links TRBV3-1 (or the pseudogene TRBV3-2) with TRBJ2-2, with TRBD1 identical over 10 bases. This TCR was recovered from a man aged 25-45 years with acute COVID-19. The CDR3 DNA is TGTGCCAGCAGCCAAGTCTTGACAGGGGGCGCGAACACCGGGGAGCTGTTTTTT. This encodes CASSQVLTGGANTGELFF.